These 25 T cell receptor beta chains share one sample of origin, sequenced in a study of T cell responses to AZD1222 COVID-19 vaccine. The data were produced by immunoSEQ multiplex PCR, yet TCRdb's version contains in-frame clones alone and is incomplete. The sample gives around 130,000 clones, approximately 85% of which show up once; about 9.8% is in the top ten. Sample: peripheral blood, taken on day 0 of AZD1222 vaccination. These receptors all come from an adult in good health.

The gene calls are TRBV27 and TRBJ2-7; TRBD1 might be the D (6 bases). V was cut by 4 bases and J by 2 bases, with 15 bases left in between. Germline V CDR1 and CDR2: MNHEY, SMNVEV (reference sequence). The CDR3 length is 15 residues. The CDR3 region has the DNA TGTGCCAGCAGTTCGCGACAGGAGGCCCCCTACGAGCAGTACTTC. Amino acids: CASSSRQEAPYEQYF.

The genes are TRBV7-3 and TRBJ2-1, with 11 bases matching TRBD2. From germline, CDR1 is SGHTA and CDR2 FQGTGA. J was trimmed by 3 bases and V by 3 bases; bases with no gene match: 4. This CDR3 spans 16 amino acids. The CDR3 DNA is TGTGCCAGCAGCTTCACTAGCGGGGGCTTCTACAATGAGCAGTTCTTC. Its translation is CASSFTSGGFYNEQFF.

The V call is TRBV28, the J call TRBJ1-5; D ambiguous. Germline V gives CDR1 MDHEN, CDR2 SYDVKM. Trimming stripped 3 bases from V and 6 bases from J, with 6 bases between. The CDR3 is made up of 12 amino acids. The CDR3 DNA is TGTGCCAGCAGTTTCATGGGTCAGCCCCAGCATTTT. It is translated as CASSFMGQPQHF.

In its sample, this clone was seen a few times. This chain's CDR3 is CASSSSDTQYF. CDR3 sequence (DNA): TGTGCCAGCAGCTCCTCAGATACGCAGTATTTT. The V gene is TRBV7-6, the J gene TRBJ2-3; unclear D gene. The V gene lost 4 bases and the J gene lost 4 bases, with 3 bases spanning the gap. The CDR3 totals 11 residues. Germline CDR1 and CDR2: SGHVS and FNYEAQ.

The V and J genes are TRBV5-6 and TRBJ1-2, with D tentatively TRBD1 (5 bases). The germline CDR1 and CDR2 sequences are SGHDT and YYEEEE. The CDR3 is made up of 15 amino acids. V lost 0 bases and J lost 3, with 12 bases in between. The CDR3 region is CASSLEAARDYGYTF. The CDR3 nucleotides are TGTGCCAGCAGCTTGGAGGCGGCCAGGGACTATGGCTACACCTTC.

The genes are TRBV11-2 and TRBJ2-2; D is possibly TRBD1 (7 bases). Germline CDR1 SGHAT, CDR2 FQNNGV. This CDR3 has 15 residues. Trimming cost V 5 bases and J 6 bases, with 16 bases left between them. The CDR3 reads CASSPEGASAGELFF. In DNA, the CDR3 is TGTGCCAGCAGCCCCGAGGGGGCTAGCGCCGGGGAGCTGTTTTTT. Full variable domain (rest looked up from reference TRBV11-2 and TRBJ2-2): EAGVAQSPRYKIIEKRQSVAFWCNPISGHATLYWYQQILGQGPKLLIQFQNNGVVDDSQLPKDRFSAERLKGVDSTLKIQPAKLEDSAVYLCASSPEGASAGELFFGEGSRLTVL.

V gene TRBV6-5 combines with J gene TRBJ1-3, with TRBD1 identical over 8 bases. After removal of 5 bases from V and 4 bases from J, the junction contained 7 bases not matched to a gene. The CDR3 runs 15 residues. The germline V gene encodes CDR1 MNHEY and CDR2 SVGAGI. CDR3 loop: CASSPGQGVGNTIYF. The CDR3 DNA is TGTGCCAGCAGTCCAGGACAGGGAGTCGGAAACACCATATATTTT.

The chain links TRBV19 to TRBJ2-7, with D possibly called TRBD1 or TRBD2 (6 bases each). Germline lookup yields CDR1 LNHDA and CDR2 SQIVND (reference sequence). The CDR3 sequence is 13 residues long. Trimming left V 6 bases short and J 7 bases short, with 16 bases between. CDR3 coding DNA: TGTGCCAGTAGAGATGGGGGGCACGGTGAGCAGTACTTC. Translation gives CASRDGGHGEQYF.

CDR3 loop: CAISGGRTGSLLSNQPQHF. As DNA, the CDR3 is TGTGCCATCAGCGGGGGCCGGACAGGTTCCCTCCTTAGCAATCAGCCCCAGCATTTT. This sequence joins TRBV10-3 and TRBJ1-5, with 7 nucleotides matching TRBD1. The junction had 17 bases not matched to a gene; V was cut back by 6 bases and J by 0 bases. The CDR3 spans 19 residues. The germline V gene has CDR1 ENHRY and CDR2 SYGVKD.

This chain links TRBV24-1 with TRBJ1-5; 7 bases are a match to TRBD1. The J segment lost 7 bases and the V segment lost 4 bases, leaving 6 bases of the junction unmatched. CDR3 length: 14 residues. Germline V CDR1 and CDR2: KGHDR, SFDVKD. The CDR3: CATSDRQGNQPQHF. The CDR3 bases are TGTGCCACCAGTGACCGACAGGGTAACCAGCCCCAGCATTTT.

The rearrangement links TRBV6-4 to TRBJ1-1; TRBD1 is a possible D gene (5 bases). V was pared by 0 bases and J by 7 bases, with 15 bases between. CDR1 is MRHNA and CDR2 is SNTAGT in the germline V gene. The CDR3 runs to 15 residues. CDR3 DNA sequence: TGTGCCAGCAGTGACTCTGCGGGACCCCGTTATGAAGCTTTCTTT. Protein: CASSDSAGPRYEAFF.

This chain connects TRBV9 to TRBJ2-5; D is undetermined. CDR1 SGDLS and CDR2 YYNGEE come from the germline V gene. This CDR3 is built from 15 residues. Trimming removed 0 bases at V and 4 bases at J, with 13 bases between. The CDR3 sequence: CASSVDNSHGETQYF. CDR3 DNA: TGTGCCAGCAGCGTAGATAATAGCCACGGAGAGACCCAGTACTTC.

V usage is TRBV7-9 and J usage is TRBJ2-1; D assignment may be TRBD1 or TRBD2 (7 bases each). The CDR3 runs to 19 residues. Germline CDR1 reads SEHNR; CDR2 reads FQNEAQ (reference sequence). Trimming removed 4 bases from V and 4 bases from J, with 26 bases in between. The CDR3 region is CASSSTGEGRAIGYNEQFF. The CDR3 DNA reads TGTGCCAGCAGCTCCACAGGGGAGGGGAGAGCGATTGGATACAATGAGCAGTTCTTC.

This chain uses TRBV7-9 with TRBJ1-1; D not certain. This CDR3 region has 13 residues. The V gene's germline CDR1 is SEHNR and CDR2 FQNEAQ (reference sequence). The germline V and J ends were trimmed by 1 base and 11 bases, with 14 bases remaining between them. In DNA, the CDR3 is TGTGCCAGCAGCTTAGGCGACTCCTTAAAGGCTTTCTTT. Its protein product is CASSLGDSLKAFF. The full variable domain, its missing parts supplied by reference TRBV7-9 and TRBJ1-1, is DTGVSQNPRHKITKRGQNVTFRCDPISEHNRLYWYRQTLGQGPEFLTYFQNEAQLEKSRLLSDRFSAERPKGSFSTLEIQRTEQGDSAMYLCASSLGDSLKAFFGQGTRLTVV.

A single count supports this clone. The chain uses TRBV30 and TRBJ1-1; no reliable D call. V was shortened by 6 bases and J by 2 bases, with 10 bases between the two germline ends. Germline CDR1 reads GTSNPN; CDR2 reads SVGIG (reference sequence). This CDR3 contains 12 residues. Here the CDR3 DNA reads TGTGCCTGCTGGGAGGGCAACACTGAAGCTTTCTTT. It encodes CACWEGNTEAFF.

This clone appeared once. The chain is built from TRBV5-1 and TRBJ2-7, with 9 bases aligning to TRBD2. J lost 2 bases, V lost 0 bases, and 9 bases had no gene match. CDR3 length: 17 residues. Germline CDR1 SGHRS, CDR2 YFSETQ. The CDR3 reads CASSLGLTSGDTYEQYF. DNA of the CDR3: TGCGCCAGCAGCTTGGGTTTGACTAGCGGCGATACCTACGAGCAGTACTTC.

This rearrangement joins TRBV19 to TRBJ2-1; 9 bases line up with TRBD2. Per germline, CDR1 LNHDA and CDR2 SQIVND (reference sequence). V shed 0 bases, J shed 4 bases, and the junction held 4 bases outside the gene matches. The CDR3 spans 16 residues. Written as DNA, the CDR3 is TGTGCCAGTAGTATAGATCTGGCGGGAGGGTACAATGAGCAGTTCTTC. Amino acids: CASSIDLAGGYNEQFF.

The chain uses TRBV9 and TRBJ2-7; 7 bases fit TRBD1. The CDR3 length is 17 residues. V gave up 3 bases and J gave up 2 bases; unmatched junction bases: 14. Germline V gene data show CDR1 as SGDLS and CDR2 as YYNGEE. The CDR3 nucleotides read TGTGCCAGCAGCGCCTCACAAAAGGGGGACAGAACCTACGAGCAGTACTTC. Translating gives CASSASQKGDRTYEQYF.

This chain links TRBV19 with TRBJ1-2; possibly TRBD1 for D (6 bases). With 4 bases removed from V and 4 bases from J, the gap between germline ends came to 10 bases. The germline V gene has CDR1 LNHDA and CDR2 SQIVND (reference sequence). The CDR3 runs to 13 residues. DNA for the CDR3: TGTGCCAGTAGTAAGACAGGCAGCTATGGCTACACCTTC. This encodes CASSKTGSYGYTF.

The genes are TRBV29-1 and TRBJ2-3; TRBD2 matches at 16 bases. CDR3 length equals 15 residues. Germline trimming cut 4 bases from V and 8 bases from J; bases unmatched to any gene: 6. Per the germline V gene, CDR1 is SQVTM and CDR2 is ANQGSEA. CDR3: CSVAGLAGGSGTQYF. The DNA for the CDR3 is TGCAGCGTTGCGGGACTAGCGGGGGGGTCGGGTACGCAGTATTTT.

The genes are TRBV7-3 and TRBJ1-1; TRBD1 might be the D (6 bases). CDR3 length: 14 amino acids. Germline CDR1 is SGHTA and CDR2 is FQGTGA. The V gene lost 5 bases and the J gene lost 0 bases, with 10 bases spanning the gap. The CDR3: CASSTGQMNTEAFF. Written as DNA, the CDR3 is TGTGCCAGCAGCACCGGACAGATGAACACTGAAGCTTTCTTT.

The chain combines TRBV9 with TRBJ1-2; no reliable D call. The CDR3 is 16 residues long. Germline-derived CDR1 and CDR2 are SGDLS and YYNGEE. The V gene lost 0 bases and the J gene lost 8 bases, with 20 bases spanning the gap. The CDR3, as DNA: TGTGCCAGCAGCGTAGACGGATGGAGCTCCGGGTTAGGCTACACCTTC. It encodes CASSVDGWSSGLGYTF. The full variable domain, with the rest looked up from reference TRBV9 and TRBJ1-2, is DSGVTQTPKHLITATGQRVTLRCSPRSGDLSVYWYQQSLDQGLQFLIQYYNGEERAKGNILERFSAQQFPDLHSELNLSSLELGDSALYFCASSVDGWSSGLGYTFGSGTRLTVV.

The V and J genes are TRBV5-1 and TRBJ2-5; D is uncertain. V was cut by 5 bases and J by 1 base, with 12 bases left in between. The CDR3 extends over 14 amino acids. The germline V gene has CDR1 SGHRS and CDR2 YFSETQ. The CDR3: CASSSAGPQETQYF. The CDR3 DNA follows: TGCGCCAGCAGTTCCGCCGGACCCCAAGAGACCCAGTACTTC.

The rearrangement links TRBV5-5 to TRBJ1-1; weak D call: TRBD1 (5 bases). V dropped 3 bases and J dropped 11 bases, with 14 bases sitting between them. The CDR3 totals 12 residues. The germline gives CDR1 SGHKS, CDR2 YYEKEE (reference sequence). The CDR3: CASSWGGFLAFF. As DNA, the CDR3 is TGTGCCAGCAGCTGGGGGGGTTTTTTGGCTTTCTTT.

A single count supports this clone. This chain uses TRBV21-1 with TRBJ2-7; TRBD2 is taken as the D call from the table, unchecked against the DNA. TRBV21-1 is recorded as a pseudogene. CDR3 size: 13 residues. In DNA form, the CDR3 reads TGTGCCAGCAGCGCGAGGGTGCCTTACGAGCAGTACTTC. Protein: CASSARVPYEQYF.